This TCR beta chain was sequenced for a study of cytomegalovirus exposure and HLA in healthy donors. This CDR3 is built from 18 residues. The germline V gene encodes CDR1 LNHDA and CDR2 SQIVND (reference sequence). The V end was cut by 1 base, the J end by 3 bases, with 19 bases between. The PCR employed 60 Vbeta primers together with 13 Jbeta primers. TCRdb keeps only in-frame clones here, not all; method: immunoSEQ multiplex PCR. The table includes over 150,000 clones, over 70% detected once. Overall study results and limits: In an earlier analysis, in roughly 580 donors, most V segments appeared productive either ~87% or ~30% of the time. Researchers catalogued 164 TCR beta chains as cytomegalovirus-associated. Roughly uniform depth of sequencing across donors was assumed in presence/absence analyses.

Comments on this clone: Its antigen is not identified.

This receptor was identified in a man between 18 and 29 years old in good health and CMV-seropositive. The sequenced material came from PBMCs. The genes are TRBV19 and TRBJ1-5; D possibly corresponds to TRBD1 (5 bases). This chain's CDR3 is CASSIGAHGLGPNQPQHF. CDR3 in DNA: TGTGCCAGTAGTATAGGAGCCCATGGGTTGGGGCCCAATCAGCCCCAGCATTTT.